The 10 T cell receptor beta chains reported below all come from one sample, sequenced in a study of radiotherapy plus CTLA-4 blockade in lung cancer. Repertoires were generated with immunoSEQ multiplex PCR, while TCRdb's copy carries only in-frame clones and drops some. Of more than 35,000 clones listed, more than 70% are singletons. The sequenced sample was peripheral blood, obtained from a patient treated with radiotherapy plus ipilimumab. These receptors were taken from a human donor with non-small cell lung cancer who had stable disease on radiotherapy plus ipilimumab.

The chain joins TRBV7-2 to TRBJ2-1, with no clear D. The germline CDR1 and CDR2 sequences are SGHTA and FQGNSA. The CDR3 has 16 amino acids. V lost 0 bases and J lost 0, with 9 bases in between. The CDR3 DNA sequence: TGTGCCAGCAGCTTAGCGATTTTGAGCTCCTACAATGAGCAGTTCTTC. Its translation is CASSLAILSSYNEQFF.

J is TRBJ1-1 and V is TRBV4-3, with no clear D. From germline, CDR1 is LGHNA and CDR2 YSLEER. This CDR3 contains 13 residues. Trimming stripped 4 bases from V and 1 base from J, with 7 bases between. CDR3 in amino acids: CASSRTRNTEAFF. Here the CDR3 DNA reads TGCGCCAGCAGCCGAACGAGGAACACTGAAGCTTTCTTT.

The chain links TRBV4-1 to TRBJ2-1, with 7 positions matching TRBD2. Looked up from germline, CDR1 is MGHRA and CDR2 is YSYEKL. V shed 4 bases and J 1 base; nucleotides not matched to a gene: 7. CDR3 length: 16 amino acids. The CDR3 DNA reads TGCGCCAGCAGCCGGGGGGGACCTCAGTCCTACAATGAGCAGTTCTTC. Its protein is CASSRGGPQSYNEQFF.

This clone was detected only a few times. The gene calls are TRBV7-9 and TRBJ2-1; D not certain. Looked up from germline, CDR1 is SEHNR and CDR2 is FQNEAQ (reference sequence). This CDR3 spans 11 amino acids. V was pared by 4 bases and J by 9 bases, with 7 bases between. The CDR3 is CASSYSSEQFF. The CDR3 DNA sequence: TGTGCCAGCAGCTATAGCAGTGAGCAGTTCTTC.

The chain joins TRBV4-3 to TRBJ1-3; no clear D gene. The CDR3 spans 17 residues. Trimming cost V 0 bases and J 0 bases, with 12 bases left between them. The germline CDR1 and CDR2 sequences are LGHNA and YSLEER. CDR3 nucleotides: TGCGCCAGCAGCCAAGATCTGCAGGTTATCTCTGGAAACACCATATATTTT. Protein: CASSQDLQVISGNTIYF.

The V gene is TRBV13, the J gene TRBJ1-1; weak D call: TRBD1 (6 bases). CDR1 and CDR2 from the germline V gene are PRHDT and FYEKMQ (reference sequence). Trimming shortened V by 5 bases and J by 0 bases, and 16 bases separated the two germline ends. This CDR3 comprises 16 residues. CDR3 sequence reads: CASSQGPGVLNTEAFF. DNA of the CDR3: TGTGCCAGCAGCCAGGGCCCAGGGGTACTGAACACTGAAGCTTTCTTT.

V usage is TRBV5-8 and J usage is TRBJ2-3; 9 bases agree with TRBD1. CDR1 is SGHTS, CDR2 YDEGEE, per germline. The CDR3 has 14 amino acids. J was trimmed by 3 bases and V by 4 bases; bases with no gene match: 3. The CDR3 sequence is CASSPGTGTDTQYF. CDR3 nucleotides: TGTGCCAGCAGCCCCGGGACAGGGACAGATACGCAGTATTTT.

The chain has TRBV6-6 and TRBJ1-6; the D is unclear. This CDR3 is 14 amino acids long. Deletions cut 7 bases from V and 7 bases from J, with 14 bases between. Germline V gives CDR1 MNHNY, CDR2 SVGAGI (reference sequence). The CDR3 region has the DNA TGTGCCAGCACCCTCAAACCGGAGAATTCACCCCTCCACTTT. It yields the protein CASTLKPENSPLHF.

The chain combines TRBV27 with TRBJ2-5; 9 bases match TRBD2. Germline loops: CDR1 MNHEY, CDR2 SMNVEV (reference sequence). The length of the CDR3 is 14 residues. V lost 3 bases to trimming and J lost 11 bases; unmatched junction nucleotides: 10. The CDR3: CASSFGAGGEEQYF. CDR3 nucleotides: TGTGCCAGCAGTTTTGGGGCGGGAGGGGAGGAGCAGTACTTC.

This chain's CDR3 is CASSGNEQFF. DNA for the CDR3: TGTGCCAGTTCGGGGAATGAGCAGTTCTTC. This chain links TRBV19 with TRBJ2-1; D perhaps matches TRBD2 (5 bases). V was shortened by 8 bases and J by 7 bases, with 6 bases between the two germline ends. This CDR3 has 10 residues. The germline V gene encodes CDR1 LNHDA and CDR2 SQIVND (reference sequence).